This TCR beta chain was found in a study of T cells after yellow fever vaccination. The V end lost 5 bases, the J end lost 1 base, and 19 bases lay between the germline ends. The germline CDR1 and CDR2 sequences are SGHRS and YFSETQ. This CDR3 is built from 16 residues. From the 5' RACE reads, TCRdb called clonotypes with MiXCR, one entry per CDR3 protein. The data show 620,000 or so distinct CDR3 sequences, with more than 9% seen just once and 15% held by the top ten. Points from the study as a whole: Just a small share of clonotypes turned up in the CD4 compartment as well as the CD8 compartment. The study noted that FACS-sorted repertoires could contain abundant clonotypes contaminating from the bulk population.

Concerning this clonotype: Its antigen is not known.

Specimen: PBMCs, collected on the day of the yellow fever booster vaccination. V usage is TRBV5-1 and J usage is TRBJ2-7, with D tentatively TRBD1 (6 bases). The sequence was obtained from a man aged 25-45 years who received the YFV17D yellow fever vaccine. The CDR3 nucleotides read TGCGCCAGCAGTCCCCCCGGCCAGGGGCTGTCCTACGAGCAGTACTTC. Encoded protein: CASSPPGQGLSYEQYF.